This TCR beta chain appears in the sequencing data of a study of Ad26.COV2.S vaccination and SARS-CoV-2 variants. Study summary: Donor was assigned to the Ad26.COV2.S arm of trial COV1001.

Using immunoSEQ multiplex PCR, the repertoire was profiled, and TCRdb retains in-frame clones only, with some absent. The data contain roughly 460,000 clones, roughly 87% of them singletons. With respect to this clone: What it binds is unknown.

The study's findings and limits: Those who received the vaccine showed greater spike-specific TCR breadth than those given placebo.

Specified treatment: roughly 19 received Ad26.COV2.S at low or high dose, single or two shots; five or six received placebo; per-sample allocation not given. All samples were drawn on day 63, counting from the first vaccine or placebo injection. It was an adult aged 18-55 years in Boston who was the donor. From germline, CDR1 is SGHNT and CDR2 YENEEA. The CDR3 runs 17 residues. The junction had 3 bases not matched to a gene; V was cut back by 0 bases and J by 1 base. The sequencing used peripheral blood, collected in a trial of Ad26.COV2.S vaccine versus placebo. The receptor's source is a person aged 18-65 years who received the Ad26.COV2.S COVID-19 vaccine or a placebo. The gene calls are TRBV11-3 and TRBJ2-7; 13 bases line up with TRBD2. The CDR3 sequence is CASSLEGLAGVSYEQYF. CDR3 bases: TGTGCCAGCAGCTTAGAAGGACTAGCGGGGGTTTCCTACGAGCAGTACTTC. The full variable domain, in which reference TRBV11-3 and TRBJ2-7 provide the parts outside the CDR3, is EAGVVQSPRYKIIEKKQPVAFWCNPISGHNTLYWYLQNLGQGPELLIRYENEEAVDDSQLPKDRFSAERLKGVDSTLKIQPAELGDSAVYLCASSLEGLAGVSYEQYFGPGTRLTVT.